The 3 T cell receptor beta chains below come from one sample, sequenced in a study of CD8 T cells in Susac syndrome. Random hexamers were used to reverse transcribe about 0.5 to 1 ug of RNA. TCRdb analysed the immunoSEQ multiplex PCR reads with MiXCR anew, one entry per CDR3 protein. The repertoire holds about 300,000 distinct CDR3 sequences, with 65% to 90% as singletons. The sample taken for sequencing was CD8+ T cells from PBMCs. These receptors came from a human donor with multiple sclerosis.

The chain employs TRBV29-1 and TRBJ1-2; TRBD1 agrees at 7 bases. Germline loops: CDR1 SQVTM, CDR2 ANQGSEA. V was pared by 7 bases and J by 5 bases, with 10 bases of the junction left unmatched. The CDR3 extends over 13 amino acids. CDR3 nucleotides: TGCAGCGCCCAGGGGGGACAGTTATATGGCTACACCTTC. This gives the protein CSAQGGQLYGYTF. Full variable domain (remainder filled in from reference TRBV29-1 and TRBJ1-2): SAVISQKPSRDICQRGTSLTIQCQVDSQVTMMFWYRQQPGQSLTLIATANQGSEATYESGFVIDKFPISRPNLTFSTLTVSNMSPEDSSIYLCSAQGGQLYGYTFGSGTRLTVV.

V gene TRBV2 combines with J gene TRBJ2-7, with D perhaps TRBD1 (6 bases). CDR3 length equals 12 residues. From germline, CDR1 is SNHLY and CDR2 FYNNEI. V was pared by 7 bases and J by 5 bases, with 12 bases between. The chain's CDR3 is CASTQQGDEQYF. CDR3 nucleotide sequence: TGTGCCAGCACCCAACAGGGAGACGAGCAGTACTTC.

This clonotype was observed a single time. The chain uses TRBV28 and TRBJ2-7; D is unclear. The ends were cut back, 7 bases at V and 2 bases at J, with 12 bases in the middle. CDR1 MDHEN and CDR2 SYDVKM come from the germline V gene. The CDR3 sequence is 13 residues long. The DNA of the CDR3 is TGTGCCAGCACCCCGGGTCGTCCCTACGAGCAGTACTTC. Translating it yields CASTPGRPYEQYF.